These 7 T cell receptor beta chains originate from one sample sequenced in a study of cytomegalovirus exposure and HLA in healthy donors. The PCR employed 60 Vbeta primers together with 13 Jbeta primers. Clones were read by immunoSEQ multiplex PCR, and TCRdb kept only the in-frame ones, dropping some. The sample holds 150,000 to 200,000 clones, roughly 78% seen once. Sequencing input: PBMCs. These TCRs come from a woman aged 25 to 39 in good health and CMV-seropositive.

This clone was recorded only once. The chain uses TRBV27 and TRBJ2-7; 8 bases map to TRBD1. The CDR3 sequence is 12 residues long. The germline V gene encodes CDR1 MNHEY and CDR2 SMNVEV (reference sequence). V lost 11 bases to trimming and J lost 3 bases; unmatched junction nucleotides: 6. In DNA form, the CDR3 reads TGTGCCGGTTCCGGACAGGGCTACGAGCAGTACTTC. Encoded protein: CAGSGQGYEQYF.

The chain employs TRBV5-6 and TRBJ1-2; D remains unclear. The CDR3 has 13 residues. The V and J ends lost 4 bases and 8 bases respectively, with 15 bases between them. Germline CDR1 and CDR2: SGHDT and YYEEEE. CDR3 DNA sequence: TGTGCCAGCAGCCCGGGGATGGCTCGGGGCTACACCTTC. Encoded protein: CASSPGMARGYTF.

This clone was seen more than once but under ten times. V and J are TRBV2 and TRBJ2-7; 7 nucleotides line up with TRBD1. The CDR3 consists of 13 residues. The V and J ends lost 6 bases and 5 bases, in that order; junction bases with no gene match: 7. Germline V lookup: CDR1 SNHLY, CDR2 FYNNEI. CDR3 in DNA: TGTGCCAGCAGCTTGGACAGGTCCGACGAGCAGTACTTC. Translated: CASSLDRSDEQYF.

The chain employs TRBV6-5 and TRBJ2-2; the match to TRBD1 covers 7 bases. CDR1 is MNHEY and CDR2 is SVGAGI in the germline V gene. V shed 6 bases and J 1 base; nucleotides not matched to a gene: 2. This CDR3 is 14 amino acids long. CDR3 amino acids: CASSRQGNTGELFF. CDR3 DNA sequence: TGTGCCAGCAGCAGACAGGGGAACACCGGGGAGCTGTTTTTT.

J is TRBJ1-2 and V is TRBV5-4; weak D call: TRBD1 (5 bases). The germline gives CDR1 SGHNT, CDR2 YYREEE (reference sequence). The CDR3 is 14 amino acids. V was clipped by 1 base and J by 13 bases, with 20 bases between them. The CDR3: CASSLPVGLAIATF. The CDR3 DNA follows: TGTGCCAGCAGCTTGCCCGTGGGGCTTGCTATAGCCACCTTC.

The rearrangement uses TRBV11-2 and TRBJ2-5; TRBD1 aligns across 7 bases. This CDR3 contains 17 residues. Germline lookup yields CDR1 SGHAT and CDR2 FQNNGV. Germline trimming cut 1 base from V and 0 bases from J; bases unmatched to any gene: 8. The CDR3 bases are TGTGCCAGCAGCTTAGTGGGGACAGTAGTTGACCAAGAGACCCAGTACTTC. Encoded protein: CASSLVGTVVDQETQYF. Full variable domain (outside the CDR3, taken from reference TRBV11-2 and TRBJ2-5): EAGVAQSPRYKIIEKRQSVAFWCNPISGHATLYWYQQILGQGPKLLIQFQNNGVVDDSQLPKDRFSAERLKGVDSTLKIQPAKLEDSAVYLCASSLVGTVVDQETQYFGPGTRLLVL.

The J gene is TRBJ2-3, the V gene TRBV30; 7 nucleotides match TRBD2. Looked up from germline, CDR1 is GTSNPN and CDR2 is SVGIG (reference sequence). This CDR3 has 13 amino acids. V gave up 4 bases and J gave up 2 bases; unmatched junction bases: 3. The CDR3 spells CAWNSGITDTQYF. The CDR3 nucleotides read TGTGCCTGGAACAGCGGGATCACAGATACGCAGTATTTT.